This is a list of T cell receptor beta chains from one sample in a study of shared clonotypes between healthy human individuals. Assay used: immunoSEQ multiplex PCR; TCRdb lists only in-frame clones, some missing. The data hold hundreds of thousands of clones, with roughly 79% observed a single time. Specimen: PBMCs. These receptors originate from a woman in her thirties or forties in good health. Some clones in this sample may be carry-over from other donors' samples. The CDR3 runs from the conserved cysteine through the conserved F or W. The D gene is left open where the match is weak. The size of a clone is reported for some rows only, either as once, few or many, or as a class for expanded clones.

j_call	d_call	v_call	clone_size	cdr3_nt	cdr3_aa
TRBJ2-1	TRBD2	TRBV2	-	TGTGCCAGCAGTACTCGTGCCGGGACTAGGATAGAGTTCTTC	CASSTRAGTRIEFF
TRBJ2-2	-	TRBV2	-	TGTGCCAGCAGTTCGCTCGGGGGCGCAAGCACCGGGGAGCTGTTTTTT	CASSSLGGASTGELFF
TRBJ2-5	-	TRBV5-3	-	TGTGCCAGAAGCTTGGCCCGGGGACAAGAGACCCAGTACTTC	CARSLARGQETQYF
TRBJ2-5	-	TRBV12-5	-	TGTGCTAGTGCCGTAGGGGGGCTAGCCCAAGAGACCCAGTACTTC	CASAVGGLAQETQYF
TRBJ1-4	-	TRBV5-4	many	TGTGCCAGCAGCCCGGCGGGGAGGGGTGGTGAAAAACTGTTTTTT	CASSPAGRGGEKLFF
TRBJ2-7	TRBD2	TRBV4-3	-	TGCGCCAGCAGCCGGGGACTAGCGGGAGGGCCGGGATACGAGCAGTACTTC	CASSRGLAGGPGYEQYF
TRBJ2-1	TRBD2	TRBV28	once	TGTGCCACCGCGACTAGCGGCAGGGGCTATGAGCAGTTCTTC	CATATSGRGYEQFF
TRBJ2-7	TRBD2	TRBV28	-	TGTGCCAGCAGCCGGACTAGCGGGAGGTCATACTCCTACGAGCAGTACTTC	CASSRTSGRSYSYEQYF
TRBJ2-2	TRBD2	TRBV19	-	TGTGCCAGTAGTCTAGCGGGAGGGCCGGGGAACACCGGGGAGCTGTTTTTT	CASSLAGGPGNTGELFF
TRBJ2-1	TRBD2	TRBV27	-	TGTGCCAGCAGTTGGGGAGGGGCTGAGCAGTTCTTC	CASSWGGAEQFF
TRBJ2-5	TRBD2	TRBV18	-	TGTGCCAGCTCACCGCTAGCGGCTGAAGAGACCCAGTACTTC	CASSPLAAEETQYF
TRBJ2-2	TRBD2	TRBV5-6	-	TGTGCCAGCAGCAGGGGACTAGCGGAGAACACCGGGGAGCTGTTTTTT	CASSRGLAENTGELFF
TRBJ2-7	-	TRBV27	-	TGTGCCAGCAGTTTATCTCGGGCCTACGAGCAGTACTTC	CASSLSRAYEQYF
TRBJ2-1	TRBD1	TRBV27	-	TGTGCCAGCAGTTTATCGACGACAGGGCTGGAGTACAATGAGCAGTTCTTC	CASSLSTTGLEYNEQFF
TRBJ2-7	TRBD1	TRBV19	few	TGTGCCAGTAGTATAAGGGACAGCCCATACGAGCAGTACTTC	CASSIRDSPYEQYF
TRBJ2-5	-	TRBV5-1	-	TGCGCCAGCAGCTTGGGGCAGGGCCAAGAGACCCAGTACTTC	CASSLGQGQETQYF
TRBJ1-2	-	TRBV11-2	-	TGTGCCAGCAGCCTAAGCGGGGGGGCTGTCTATGGCTACACCTTC	CASSLSGGAVYGYTF
TRBJ2-1	-	TRBV15	few	TGTGCCACCGGTGAATTGGGTTACAATGAGCAGTTCTTC	CATGELGYNEQFF
TRBJ1-2	-	TRBV29-1	few	TGCAGCGTTGAGGGTCCGGACCCCCGCAGGCATGGCTACACCTTC	CSVEGPDPRRHGYTF
TRBJ2-2	TRBD1	TRBV11-3	-	TGTGCCAGCAGCCGCCTGCCGGACAGGGGGGAGACCGGGGAGCTGTTTTTT	CASSRLPDRGETGELFF
TRBJ2-1	-	TRBV7-2	-	TGTGCCAGCAGCTTAAGTGGGAGTGAGCAGTTCTTC	CASSLSGSEQFF
TRBJ1-3	-	TRBV6-1	once	TGTGCCAGCAGTGAAGCGCTTCCCCTATCTGGAAACACCATATATTTT	CASSEALPLSGNTIYF
TRBJ1-1	-	TRBV5-1	-	TGCGCCAGCAGATCAGGAAGGGGAACTGAAGCTTTCTTT	CASRSGRGTEAFF
TRBJ2-1	-	TRBV11-2	-	TGTGCCAGCAGCTTCACAGGCAGGGCAGGCTACAATGAGCAGTTCTTC	CASSFTGRAGYNEQFF
TRBJ2-2	-	TRBV10-3	-	TGTGCCACCCTCTTAGGGACGAACACCGGGGAGCTGTTTTTT	CATLLGTNTGELFF
TRBJ1-5	TRBD1	TRBV18	many	TGTGCCAGCTCTGCCACAGGGGGCAATCAGCCCCAGCATTTT	CASSATGGNQPQHF
TRBJ2-2	TRBD1	TRBV28	-	TGTGCCAGCAGTTCACAGGGGGACACCGGGGAGCTGTTTTTT	CASSSQGDTGELFF
TRBJ2-1	-	TRBV30	-	TGTGCCTGGAGTGTTGGAAATGAGCAGTTCTTC	CAWSVGNEQFF
TRBJ2-2	TRBD1	TRBV6-5	-	TGTGCCAGCAGTACCCGGGACAGGAACACCGGGGAGCTGTTTTTT	CASSTRDRNTGELFF
TRBJ2-4	-	TRBV11-2	few	TGTGCCAGCAGCCGGGCCCCGACAGGGAGGAACATTCAGTACTTC	CASSRAPTGRNIQYF
TRBJ2-7	-	TRBV5-1	-	TGCGCCAGCAGCTTGCAAGTGGGGTCCCACGAGCAGTACTTC	CASSLQVGSHEQYF
TRBJ1-3	-	TRBV7-3	-	TGTGCCAGCAGCTTAACGCCGCGCGGAAACACCATATATTTT	CASSLTPRGNTIYF
TRBJ1-5	-	TRBV28	-	TGTGCCAGCAGTTTTGGGGTTAGCAATCAGCCCCAGCATTTT	CASSFGVSNQPQHF
TRBJ2-3	-	TRBV7-2	once	TGTGCCAGCAGCGTCCGCCTTGCGCAGTATTTT	CASSVRLAQYF
TRBJ2-1	TRBD2	TRBV18	-	TGTGCCAGCTCACCAAAAAGAGCGGGAGTTGGTACAAATGAGCAGTTCTTC	CASSPKRAGVGTNEQFF
TRBJ1-2	TRBD1	TRBV7-2	many	TGTGCCAGCAGCCAACAATCTACAGGGGGCTATGGCTACACCTTC	CASSQQSTGGYGYTF
TRBJ2-7	-	TRBV21-1	many	TGTGCCAGCAGCAAAGATGGGACAGGGGGTCCTTACGAGCAGTACTTC	CASSKDGTGGPYEQYF
TRBJ2-2	-	TRBV4-1	-	TGCGCCAGCAGCCAACTTTGGCCCGCCACCGGGGAGCTGTTTTTT	CASSQLWPATGELFF
TRBJ2-7	-	TRBV7-2	once	TGTGCCAGCAGCTTAGTCTCAGGGAACGAGCAGTACTTC	CASSLVSGNEQYF
TRBJ2-7	-	TRBV7-8	-	TGTGCCAGCAGCAGAAGCGGAGGAAGAAGTTGGGACTCCTACGAGCAGTACTTC	CASSRSGGRSWDSYEQYF
TRBJ2-1	TRBD2	TRBV5-4	-	TGTGCCAGCAGCTTGGCCGGGACTAGCGGGAGTGGCAATGAGCAGTTCTTC	CASSLAGTSGSGNEQFF
TRBJ2-1	-	TRBV2	-	TGTGCCAGCGAGGTCCGTCTTAGCTCCTACAATGAGCAGTTCTTC	CASEVRLSSYNEQFF
TRBJ2-1	-	TRBV15	-	TGTGCCACCAGCAGAGACCGGGACCACAATGAGCAGTTCTTC	CATSRDRDHNEQFF
TRBJ1-1	-	TRBV28	few	TGTGCCAGCAGGGGGAGGACTGAAGCTTTCTTT	CASRGRTEAFF
TRBJ1-2	-	TRBV4-3	-	TGCGCCAGCAGCCAAGCGGGGGGCGGGGGCTACACCTTC	CASSQAGGGGYTF
TRBJ1-5	-	TRBV27	-	TGTGCCAGCAGACCCCGGGACGGCTCGGGGCCCCAGCATTTT	CASRPRDGSGPQHF
TRBJ1-3	-	TRBV6-5	-	TGTGCCAGCAGTCGACAGCGCTCTGGAAACACCATATATTTT	CASSRQRSGNTIYF
TRBJ2-3	-	TRBV20-1	-	TGCAGTGCTAGAGTCGCAGATACGCAGTATTTT	CSARVADTQYF
TRBJ2-7	-	TRBV5-1	-	TGCGCCAGCAGCTTGGTATCCCAGACCTACGAGCAGTACTTC	CASSLVSQTYEQYF
TRBJ2-2	-	TRBV5-4	-	TGTGCCAGCAGCTTGGATCGGGGATCAAGACCCGGGGAGCTGTTTTTT	CASSLDRGSRPGELFF
TRBJ2-1	-	TRBV29-1	-	TGCAGCGGTGGAGGTGAGCAGTTCTTC	CSGGGEQFF
TRBJ1-2	-	TRBV11-2	-	TGTGCCAGCAGCCCAGGAGTAAGCTATGGCTACACCTTC	CASSPGVSYGYTF
TRBJ2-1	-	TRBV11-2	-	TGTGCCAGCAGCTTTAGGGGAGGCTACAATGAGCAGTTCTTC	CASSFRGGYNEQFF
TRBJ2-1	-	TRBV19	-	TGTGCCAGTAGTATGGCCCGGGACTGGGGGAATGAGCAGTTCTTC	CASSMARDWGNEQFF
TRBJ2-1	TRBD2	TRBV5-5	few	TGTGCCAGCAGCTTTTGGGTAGCGGGAAGTAATGAGCAGTTCTTC	CASSFWVAGSNEQFF